The clone carrying this TCR beta chain was seen repeatedly, ten times or more. As yet, its antigen is unknown. This sample was included in a study of CD8 T cells in ankylosing spondylitis. Findings and caveats of the study: A TCR beta motif of eight highly homologous variants appeared characteristic of ankylosing spondylitis blood. Disease-linked clones reportedly concentrated significantly in matched ankylosing spondylitis synovial fluid. Clones linked with disease were CD8+ and fairly uncommon in the peripheral blood.

Per germline, CDR1 LNHDA and CDR2 SQIVND (reference sequence). Trimming stripped 4 bases from V and 7 bases from J, with 8 bases between. The length of the CDR3 is 12 residues. Molecular-barcoded quantitative 5'-RACE produced these TCR beta libraries. MiXCR was run by TCRdb on the 5' RACE reads, yielding one entry per CDR3 protein. The table shows about 240,000 distinct CDR3 sequences, with 8.6% occurring only once. The chain is built from TRBV19 and TRBJ2-1, with D uncertain. Input material: blood, either unsorted or a sorted T cell fraction (not recorded which). This sequence originates from a male donor with ankylosing spondylitis or in good health (not recorded which). The CDR3 reads CASSRYVNEQFF. The CDR3, as DNA: TGTGCCAGTAGTAGATATGTGAATGAGCAGTTCTTC.